Below, 32 T cell receptor beta chains from the same sample are listed, as sequenced in a study of PD-1 blockade in mismatch repair-deficient tumors. Produced via immunoSEQ multiplex PCR; TCRdb's table is partial and in-frame only. The sample yields tens of thousands of clones, approximately 80% seen once. The specimen was peripheral blood, collected 44 weeks after starting pembrolizumab. The receptors shown here come from an adult with mismatch repair-deficient cancer.

The chain is built from TRBV7-3 and TRBJ2-1; tentative D call: TRBD2 (6 bases). Germline loops: CDR1 SGHTA, CDR2 FQGTGA. The CDR3 length is 14 residues. The V end lost 5 bases, the J end lost 9 bases, and 17 bases lay between the germline ends. CDR3 bases: TGTGCCAGCAGCAGAACTAGCAGTGGTGGTGAGCAGTTCTTC. Amino acid sequence: CASSRTSSGGEQFF.

The rearrangement joins TRBV6-4 to TRBJ2-3; 7 bases are shared with TRBD2. V lost 0 bases and J lost 5; bases outside the gene matches: 5. The CDR3 consists of 15 residues. CDR1 and CDR2 (germline): MRHNA, SNTAGT. This CDR3 reads CASSDSMASGDTQYF. In DNA form, the CDR3 reads TGTGCCAGCAGTGACTCGATGGCTAGCGGAGATACGCAGTATTTT.

The CDR3 coding sequence is TGTGCCAGCTCACCATCGGGACCGGGTGACACTGAAGCTTTCTTT. As protein: CASSPSGPGDTEAFF. V and J are TRBV18 and TRBJ1-1; D may be TRBD1 (5 bases). Trimming took off 2 bases at V and 3 bases at J, with 13 bases between the two ends. This CDR3 spans 15 amino acids. Germline-derived CDR1 and CDR2 are KGHSH and LQKENI.

This clone was detected once. The rearrangement uses TRBV5-1 and TRBJ2-1; either TRBD1 or TRBD2 may fit D (5 bases each). The CDR3 is made up of 16 amino acids. Germline CDR1 and CDR2: SGHRS and YFSETQ. V lost 3 bases to trimming and J lost 2 bases, with 15 bases between them. The CDR3 is CASSYPRDETYNEQFF. CDR3 sequence (DNA): TGCGCCAGCAGCTACCCCCGGGACGAGACCTACAATGAGCAGTTCTTC.

In its sample, this clone was seen many times. The CDR3 DNA sequence: TGTGCCAGCACCCGAGGAGATGGGCAAATTCAGTACTTC. It translates to CASTRGDGQIQYF. The rearrangement joins TRBV5-6 to TRBJ2-4; D unclear. This CDR3 is built from 13 residues. Looked up from germline, CDR1 is SGHDT and CDR2 is YYEEEE. The V end lost 6 bases, the J end lost 10 bases, and 17 bases lay between the germline ends.

This clone is a singleton in its sample. The rearrangement uses TRBV29-1 and TRBJ1-2, with D unresolved. Germline V lookup: CDR1 SQVTM, CDR2 ANQGSEA. Trimming pared 7 bases from V and 2 bases from J, leaving 11 bases between. This CDR3 is built from 12 residues. CDR3 in DNA: TGCAGCGCCTTACATACCAACTATGGCTACACCTTC. Amino acid sequence: CSALHTNYGYTF.

The chain is built from TRBV7-9 and TRBJ1-3; no firm D call. The V and J ends lost 0 bases and 3 bases respectively, with 15 bases between them. The CDR3 is 17 residues long. Germline CDR1 is SEHNR and CDR2 is FQNEAQ (reference sequence). The CDR3 nucleotides are TGTGCCAGCAGCTTAGCGAGGGCCAGTGGAGGTGGAAACACCATATATTTT. Protein sequence: CASSLARASGGGNTIYF.

The chain uses TRBV9 and TRBJ1-3, with no clear D. The CDR3 has 12 amino acids. V gave up 3 bases and J gave up 1 base, with 2 bases separating them. The germline CDR1 and CDR2 sequences are SGDLS and YYNGEE. The CDR3 DNA sequence: TGTGCCAGCAGCGCGTCTGGAAACACCATATATTTT. Protein: CASSASGNTIYF.

J is TRBJ2-7 and V is TRBV7-1; the match to TRBD2 covers 7 bases. TRBV7-1 is reported as an ORF; its role is uncertain. J was trimmed by 7 bases and V by 4 bases; bases with no gene match: 13. This CDR3 contains 15 residues. This CDR3 is CASSLGGLDPVEQYF. In nucleotides, the CDR3 is TGTGCCAGCAGCTTAGGAGGACTAGACCCGGTTGAGCAGTACTTC.

The chain recombines TRBV6-5 with TRBJ2-5; the D gene could be TRBD1 or TRBD2 (5 bases each). CDR3 length: 13 residues. Germline V gene data show CDR1 as MNHEY and CDR2 as SVGAGI. V was clipped by 7 bases and J by 4 bases, with 13 bases between them. The CDR3 here is CASTPPGLETQYF. CDR3 coding DNA: TGTGCCAGCACCCCTCCGGGGCTAGAGACCCAGTACTTC.

Only one count was recorded for this clone. The rearrangement joins TRBV6-1 to TRBJ1-2; tentatively, D is TRBD1 (5 bases). Germline V gives CDR1 MNHNS, CDR2 SASEGT. The CDR3 totals 15 residues. V dropped 1 base and J dropped 7 bases, with 16 bases sitting between them. CDR3 protein: CASSEEPGTVTGYTF. CDR3 coding DNA: TGTGCCAGCAGTGAAGAACCAGGGACGGTAACTGGCTACACCTTC.

V usage is TRBV10-3 and J usage is TRBJ1-2; D is possibly TRBD1 (5 bases). This CDR3 comprises 14 residues. CDR1 is ENHRY, CDR2 SYGVKD, per germline. V dropped 4 bases and J dropped 6 bases, with 15 bases sitting between them. CDR3 residues: CAISGISGGNGYTF. In DNA, the CDR3 is TGTGCCATCAGTGGTATTAGTGGGGGGAATGGCTACACCTTC.

The chain couples TRBV10-3 to TRBJ1-4; possibly TRBD1 for D (5 bases). In germline, CDR1 is ENHRY, CDR2 SYGVKD. Trimming shortened V by 6 bases and J by 2 bases, and 19 bases separated the two germline ends. CDR3 size: 17 residues. This CDR3 reads CAISPGGPGGTNEKLFF. The CDR3 DNA reads TGTGCCATCAGCCCGGGGGGACCTGGCGGGACTAATGAAAAACTGTTTTTT.

V and J are TRBV6-6 and TRBJ2-7, with 7 nucleotides matching TRBD2. Germline V lookup: CDR1 MNHNY, CDR2 SVGAGI (reference sequence). This CDR3 comprises 15 residues. V lost 2 bases to trimming and J lost 7 bases; unmatched junction nucleotides: 11. The CDR3 loop is CASSYLGEGRGEQYF. In DNA, the CDR3 is TGTGCCAGCAGTTACCTCGGGGAGGGCCGAGGGGAGCAGTACTTC.

This chain joins TRBV29-1 and TRBJ1-1; 10 bases align to TRBD1. Trimming at V came to 1 base and at J to 1 base, leaving 9 bases not matched to a gene. Germline CDR1 SQVTM, CDR2 ANQGSEA. CDR3 length equals 17 residues. CDR3: CSVEVRDRGLENTEAFF. CDR3 bases: TGCAGCGTTGAAGTACGGGACAGGGGATTGGAGAACACTGAAGCTTTCTTT. The whole variable domain, remainder taken from reference TRBV29-1 and TRBJ1-1, is SAVISQKPSRDICQRGTSLTIQCQVDSQVTMMFWYRQQPGQSLTLIATANQGSEATYESGFVIDKFPISRPNLTFSTLTVSNMSPEDSSIYLCSVEVRDRGLENTEAFFGQGTRLTVV.

The count of this clone is one. The chain couples TRBV4-2 to TRBJ2-1; D ambiguous. V was shortened by 4 bases and J by 4 bases, with 17 bases between the two germline ends. The CDR3 consists of 16 residues. Germline V lookup: CDR1 LGHNA, CDR2 YNFKEQ. CDR3 amino acids: CASSPTFSAVYNEQFF. In DNA form, the CDR3 reads TGTGCCAGCAGCCCTACTTTCTCTGCGGTTTACAATGAGCAGTTCTTC.

This chain connects TRBV30 to TRBJ1-1, with 9 bases fitting TRBD1. Germline-derived CDR1 and CDR2 are GTSNPN and SVGIG (reference sequence). This CDR3 is 17 amino acids long. Trimming removed 0 bases from V and 0 bases from J; junction bases left unmatched: 8. This CDR3 reads CAWSVLRTGVMNTEAFF. CDR3 nucleotide sequence: TGTGCCTGGAGTGTACTGAGGACAGGGGTGATGAACACTGAAGCTTTCTTT.

A single count supports this clone. An end of the junction differs from the germline gene, which may be a read error. This rearrangement joins TRBV6-1 to TRBJ2-7; either TRBD1 or TRBD2 may supply D (7 bases each). Germline-derived CDR1 and CDR2 are MNHNS and SASEGT. This CDR3 contains 18 residues. The CDR3 DNA reads TGTGCCATCAGTGAGCCACAACAGACAGGGAGGGACGCCTACGAGCAGTACTTC. Translating it yields CAISEPQQTGRDAYEQYF.

The chain employs TRBV7-9 and TRBJ1-5; a weak D match, TRBD1 (6 bases). Trimming left V 5 bases short and J 3 bases short, with 14 bases between. The CDR3 has 15 amino acids. Germline CDR1 is SEHNR and CDR2 is FQNEAQ (reference sequence). CDR3 protein: CASSEAGTPNQPQHF. CDR3 nucleotides: TGTGCCAGCAGCGAGGCTGGGACACCCAATCAGCCCCAGCATTTT. Based on the CDR3 plus reference TRBV7-9 and TRBJ1-5, the full variable domain is DTGVSQNPRHKITKRGQNVTFRCDPISEHNRLYWYRQTLGQGPEFLTYFQNEAQLEKSRLLSDRFSAERPKGSFSTLEIQRTEQGDSAMYLCASSEAGTPNQPQHFGDGTRLSIL.

CDR3 sequence reads: CASQGGVNTGELFF. The DNA for the CDR3 is TGTGCCAGCCAGGGAGGGGTGAACACCGGGGAGCTGTTTTTT. The V and J genes are TRBV7-3 and TRBJ2-2; 7 positions agree with TRBD2. Germline CDR1 is SGHTA and CDR2 is FQGTGA. The CDR3 has 14 residues. V gave up 8 bases and J gave up 1 base; unmatched junction bases: 4. The full variable domain, in which reference TRBV7-3 and TRBJ2-2 provide the parts outside the CDR3, is GAGVSQTPSNKVTEKGKYVELRCDPISGHTALYWYRQSLGQGPEFLIYFQGTGAADDSGLPNDRFFAVRPEGSVSTLKIQRTERGDSAVYLCASQGGVNTGELFFGEGSRLTVL.

The chain uses TRBV7-9 and TRBJ1-5; 9 bases are a match to TRBD1. V lost 10 bases and J lost 7; bases outside the gene matches: 8. Germline loops: CDR1 SEHNR, CDR2 FQNEAQ (reference sequence). The CDR3 has 13 residues. The DNA for the CDR3 is TGTGCCATACCGGACAGGGGTCGACAGCCCCAGCATTTT. This encodes CAIPDRGRQPQHF.

The chain is built from TRBV28 and TRBJ2-3; a possible D gene is TRBD2 (5 bases). Trimming took 4 bases from V and 3 from J, leaving 17 bases between them. The germline V gene has CDR1 MDHEN and CDR2 SYDVKM. There are 16 residues in the CDR3. CDR3 sequence reads: CASSSDQTPGTDTQYF. CDR3 bases: TGTGCCAGCAGTTCGGACCAAACCCCGGGAACAGATACGCAGTATTTT.

V is TRBV7-9 and J is TRBJ2-2; 12 nucleotides agree with TRBD2. Trimming at V came to 2 bases and at J to 6 bases, leaving 7 bases not matched to a gene. This CDR3 has 17 residues. Germline lookup yields CDR1 SEHNR and CDR2 FQNEAQ (reference sequence). CDR3 coding DNA: TGTGCCAGCAGCTTATACCCTAGCGGGAGGGCCGCCGGGGAGCTGTTTTTT. It translates to CASSLYPSGRAAGELFF.

In its sample, this clone was seen once. The rearrangement links TRBV19 to TRBJ2-5; D tentatively reads TRBD1 or TRBD2 (5 bases each). With 11 bases removed from V and 5 bases from J, the gap between germline ends came to 24 bases. Germline-derived CDR1 and CDR2 are LNHDA and SQIVND (reference sequence). The CDR3 is 15 amino acids. The CDR3 nucleotides read TGTGCCGCCCAAGGCCGGGACGGTCCTGGGGAGACCCAGTACTTC. Translating gives CAAQGRDGPGETQYF.

The chain combines TRBV19 with TRBJ1-5; TRBD1 might be the D (5 bases). Germline V gene sequence: CDR1 LNHDA, CDR2 SQIVND (reference sequence). Trimming took off 3 bases at V and 3 bases at J, with 9 bases between the two ends. This CDR3 has 14 residues. The CDR3 is CASSIWGDNQPQHF. For the CDR3, the DNA is TGTGCCAGTAGTATTTGGGGGGACAATCAGCCCCAGCATTTT.

This clone was seen only a few times. J is TRBJ2-5 and V is TRBV30; D may be TRBD2 (6 bases). V lost 7 bases to trimming and J lost 4 bases, with 16 bases between them. The V gene's germline CDR1 is GTSNPN and CDR2 SVGIG (reference sequence). This CDR3 comprises 13 residues. This chain's CDR3 is CASGPEGVETQYF. CDR3 sequence (DNA): TGTGCCTCTGGACCGGAGGGAGTAGAGACCCAGTACTTC.

The V and J genes are TRBV6-5 and TRBJ1-2; unclear D gene. The CDR3 sequence is 10 residues long. Germline V gives CDR1 MNHEY, CDR2 SVGAGI. The V end was cut by 7 bases, the J end by 8 bases, with 8 bases between. The CDR3 loop is CASTARGYTF. The CDR3 DNA sequence: TGTGCCAGCACTGCCCGAGGCTACACCTTC.

With respect to this clone: Sequence at one end of the junction differs from germline and may be a read error. The chain links TRBV7-9 to TRBJ2-5; D may be TRBD1 (5 bases). Germline values: CDR1 SEHNR, CDR2 FQNEAQ (reference sequence). This CDR3 spans 14 amino acids. CDR3 loop: CASSLKGNQGTQYF. The CDR3 region has the DNA TGTGCCAGCAGCTTAAAGGGGAACCAAGGGACCCAGTACTTC.

The chain employs TRBV19 and TRBJ2-1, with a weak D call TRBD2 (5 bases). The CDR3 runs 15 residues. Germline V gene sequence: CDR1 LNHDA, CDR2 SQIVND (reference sequence). V lost 0 bases and J 4 bases, leaving 10 bases between the germline ends. CDR3 DNA sequence: TGTGCCAGTAGTATAGACGGCGGGCCATACAATGAGCAGTTCTTC. Encoded protein: CASSIDGGPYNEQFF.

CDR3 sequence (DNA): TGTGCCAGCAGCGTAGAAGGTAGCGGGACAGATACGCAGTATTTT. Protein product: CASSVEGSGTDTQYF. This chain links TRBV9 with TRBJ2-3; 7 bases map to TRBD2. Germline lookup yields CDR1 SGDLS and CDR2 YYNGEE. Trimming took 0 bases from V and 3 from J; bases not matched to a gene: 4. The length of the CDR3 is 15 residues.

This clone has just one count. The chain employs TRBV6-1 and TRBJ1-4; D is uncertain. Germline loops: CDR1 MNHNS, CDR2 SASEGT. The V gene lost 1 base and the J gene lost 7 bases, with 10 bases spanning the gap. The length of the CDR3 is 14 residues. The chain's CDR3 is CASSEVLRSEKLFF. CDR3 nucleotide sequence: TGTGCCAGCAGTGAAGTTTTGAGGTCTGAAAAACTGTTTTTT.

The chain is built from TRBV5-4 and TRBJ2-1; 8 nucleotides line up with TRBD2. The CDR3 contains 16 residues. CDR1 is SGHNT, CDR2 YYREEE, per germline (reference sequence). J lost 1 base, V lost 4 bases, and 7 bases had no gene match. The CDR3, as DNA: TGTGCCAGCAGCCGGGGGGGCGGGAGATCCTACAATGAGCAGTTCTTC. It yields the protein CASSRGGGRSYNEQFF.